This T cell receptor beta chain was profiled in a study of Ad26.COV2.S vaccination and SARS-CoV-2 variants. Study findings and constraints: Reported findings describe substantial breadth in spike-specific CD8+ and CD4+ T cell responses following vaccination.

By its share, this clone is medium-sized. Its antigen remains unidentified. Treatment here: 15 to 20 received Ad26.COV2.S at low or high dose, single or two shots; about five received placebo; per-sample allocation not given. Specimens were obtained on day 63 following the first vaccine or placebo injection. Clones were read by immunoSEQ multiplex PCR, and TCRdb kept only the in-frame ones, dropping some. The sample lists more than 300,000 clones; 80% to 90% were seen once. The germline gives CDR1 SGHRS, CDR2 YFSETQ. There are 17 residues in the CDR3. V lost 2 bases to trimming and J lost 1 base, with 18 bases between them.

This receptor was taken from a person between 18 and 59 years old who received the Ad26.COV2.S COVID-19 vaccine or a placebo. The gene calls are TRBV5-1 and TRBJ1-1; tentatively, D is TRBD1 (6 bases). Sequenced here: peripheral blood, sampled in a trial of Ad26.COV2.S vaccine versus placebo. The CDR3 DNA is TGCGCCAGCAGCTTAAACCAGCCCGGGGGACAGAACACTGAAGCTTTCTTT. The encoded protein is CASSLNQPGGQNTEAFF.